The 21 T cell receptor beta chains reported below all come from one sample, sequenced in a study of early T cells in non-severe SARS-CoV-2 infection. TCRdb analysed the 5' RACE reads with MiXCR anew, one entry per CDR3 protein. Altogether tens of thousands of distinct CDR3 sequences are present, around 6% being singletons, with the ten largest covering roughly 7.1%. The sequencing sample was made of whole blood. These receptors came from an adult who was a healthcare worker with PCR-confirmed SARS-CoV-2 infection or an uninfected control (not recorded which).

This clonotype was counted at least ten times. V usage is TRBV7-3 and J usage is TRBJ2-5; 9 nucleotides agree with TRBD2. V was clipped by 2 bases and J by 1 base; unmatched bases: 11. This CDR3 comprises 18 residues. In germline, CDR1 is SGHTA, CDR2 FQGTGA. CDR3 in DNA: TGTGCCAGCAGCTTACTTTCGTCGCGAGCGGGGGGCCAAGAGACCCAGTACTTC. Amino acids: CASSLLSSRAGGQETQYF.

The chain couples TRBV11-3 to TRBJ2-6, with D possibly being TRBD1 (5 bases). Trimming took off 5 bases at V and 0 bases at J, with 20 bases between the two ends. CDR3 length: 19 residues. CDR1 SGHNT and CDR2 YENEEA come from the germline V gene. In DNA form, the CDR3 reads TGTGCCAGCAGCCTAACCCGACAGACCGAAAGCTCTGGGGCCAACGTCCTGACTTTC. Residues: CASSLTRQTESSGANVLTF.

This clonotype was recorded at least ten times. The chain employs TRBV29-1 and TRBJ2-1; TRBD2 matches 13 bases. Trimming cost V 5 bases and J 15 bases; bases outside gene matches: 10. Germline V gene lookup returns CDR1 SQVTM and CDR2 ANQGSEA. This CDR3 contains 13 residues. CDR3 protein: CSVTETSGGPWFF. The CDR3 DNA follows: TGCAGCGTTACCGAGACTAGCGGGGGGCCGTGGTTCTTC.

This clonotype occurred many times. The rearrangement joins TRBV7-2 to TRBJ2-5; 7 bases fit TRBD2. Germline values: CDR1 SGHTA, CDR2 FQGNSA. The CDR3 extends over 12 amino acids. Trimming cost V 4 bases and J 9 bases; bases outside gene matches: 5. CDR3 nucleotide sequence: TGTGCCAGCAGCTCGGCGGCGGGGGCCCAGTACTTC. Residues: CASSSAAGAQYF.

This chain joins TRBV27 and TRBJ2-5; tentatively, D is TRBD2 (7 bases). The CDR3 extends over 16 amino acids. The germline V gene encodes CDR1 MNHEY and CDR2 SMNVEV (reference sequence). V lost 6 bases and J lost 5, with 22 bases in between. The CDR3 DNA follows: TGTGCCAGCAGCTCAGACCCAAGGGGGGGACGGGAGACCCAGTACTTC. Protein product: CASSSDPRGGRETQYF.

This clonotype was observed at least ten times. J is TRBJ2-1 and V is TRBV12-3 or TRBV12-4; D unclear. This CDR3 has 15 residues. Trimming left V 3 bases short and J 0 bases short, with 9 bases between. The CDR3 protein is CASSFRRSSYNEQFF. The CDR3, as DNA: TGTGCCAGCAGTTTCAGGCGAAGCTCCTACAATGAGCAGTTCTTC.

This clonotype occurred a few times. V usage is TRBV7-2 and J usage is TRBJ1-3, with D possibly TRBD1 on 6 matching bases. Germline CDR1 SGHTA, CDR2 FQGNSA. Trimming removed 5 bases at V and 0 bases at J, with 14 bases between. This CDR3 spans 16 amino acids. CDR3 coding DNA: TGTGCCAGCAGCCCACCAGGGGCCCGCTCTGGAAACACCATATATTTT. Translating gives CASSPPGARSGNTIYF. The whole variable domain, remainder taken from reference TRBV7-2 and TRBJ1-3, is GAGVSQSPSNKVTEKGKDVELRCDPISGHTALYWYRQSLGQGLEFLIYFQGNSAPDKSGLPSDRFSAERTGGSVSTLTIQRTQQEDSAVYLCASSPPGARSGNTIYFGEGSWLTVV.

The chain couples TRBV3-1 to TRBJ2-5; the D is unclear. This CDR3 contains 16 residues. CDR1 and CDR2 (germline): LGHDT, YNNKEL (reference sequence). Trimming took off 1 base at V and 0 bases at J, with 12 bases between the two ends. The CDR3 protein is CASSQGDKTYQETQYF. The DNA for the CDR3 is TGTGCCAGCAGCCAAGGAGACAAAACGTACCAAGAGACCCAGTACTTC.

This clonotype was recorded at least ten times. The CDR3 DNA is TGTGCCAGTAGTCTTGAGCCGGACCATGGCTACACCTTC. Translation: CASSLEPDHGYTF. The genes are TRBV19 and TRBJ1-2; the D is unclear. CDR3 size: 13 residues. The germline CDR1 and CDR2 sequences are LNHDA and SQIVND (reference sequence). Trimming shortened V by 5 bases and J by 6 bases, and 13 bases separated the two germline ends.

In its sample, this clonotype was seen a few times. The gene calls are TRBV9 and TRBJ2-7; 11 nucleotides line up with TRBD2. Unmatched junction bases numbered 1, after V lost 2 bases and J lost 6 bases. CDR1 and CDR2 (germline): SGDLS, YYNGEE. The CDR3 runs to 13 residues. As DNA, the CDR3 is TGTGCCAGCAGCGTCGGACTAGCGGGCGAGCAGTACTTC. Translation gives CASSVGLAGEQYF. The entire variable domain, with the rest obtained from reference TRBV9 and TRBJ2-7, is as follows: DSGVTQTPKHLITATGQRVTLRCSPRSGDLSVYWYQQSLDQGLQFLIQYYNGEERAKGNILERFSAQQFPDLHSELNLSSLELGDSALYFCASSVGLAGEQYFGPGTRLTVT.

The chain has TRBV7-6 and TRBJ2-3; weak D call: TRBD2 (5 bases). The CDR3 is 15 amino acids. V lost 4 bases, J lost 0 bases, and 11 bases lay in between. The germline gives CDR1 SGHVS, CDR2 FNYEAQ. The CDR3 region has the DNA TGTGCCAGCAGCTATACCGGCGGGAGCACAGATACGCAGTATTTT. Translation: CASSYTGGSTDTQYF.

This clonotype was observed many times. This sequence joins TRBV7-6 and TRBJ2-2, with 8 bases lining up with TRBD1. Trimming removed 1 base from V and 7 bases from J; junction bases left unmatched: 11. This CDR3 contains 17 residues. Germline V gene data show CDR1 as SGHVS and CDR2 as FNYEAQ. This CDR3 reads CASSLGPSTGANGELFF. As DNA, the CDR3 is TGTGCCAGCAGCTTAGGGCCCTCGACAGGGGCAAACGGGGAGCTGTTTTTT.

This clonotype was seen many times. J is TRBJ2-2 and V is TRBV12-3 or TRBV12-4; D ambiguous. The CDR3 has 13 residues. The V end lost 3 bases, the J end lost 7 bases, and 9 bases lay between the germline ends. CDR3 in amino acids: CASSFLEGGELFF. CDR3 nucleotides: TGTGCCAGCAGTTTTCTCGAAGGCGGGGAGCTGTTTTTT.

This clonotype was picked up many times. The V call is TRBV10-3, the J call TRBJ2-7; D is unresolved. The CDR3 totals 13 residues. The V and J ends lost 5 bases and 0 bases respectively, with 8 bases between them. Germline V gene data show CDR1 as ENHRY and CDR2 as SYGVKD. This CDR3 reads CAISLQRSYEQYF. The CDR3 DNA is TGTGCCATCAGTTTACAGCGCTCCTACGAGCAGTACTTC.

The chain recombines TRBV9 with TRBJ1-2; unclear D gene. CDR1 is SGDLS, CDR2 YYNGEE, per germline. The CDR3 length is 14 residues. Trimming pared 4 bases from V and 4 bases from J, leaving 14 bases between. The CDR3 bases are TGTGCCAGCAGCTCTGGATTTCTTGGCTATGGCTACACCTTC. Translation gives CASSSGFLGYGYTF. The full variable domain, its missing parts supplied by reference TRBV9 and TRBJ1-2, is DSGVTQTPKHLITATGQRVTLRCSPRSGDLSVYWYQQSLDQGLQFLIQYYNGEERAKGNILERFSAQQFPDLHSELNLSSLELGDSALYFCASSSGFLGYGYTFGSGTRLTVV.

The table lists this clonotype with many counts. This chain connects TRBV5-6 to TRBJ2-5; D is unresolved. V was clipped by 0 bases and J by 2 bases, with 8 bases between them. This CDR3 is built from 14 residues. Germline loops: CDR1 SGHDT, CDR2 YYEEEE. Here the CDR3 DNA reads TGTGCCAGCAGCTTGGCCGTTAAACAAGAGACCCAGTACTTC. This translates into CASSLAVKQETQYF.

The sample holds many counts of this clonotype. The V call is TRBV20-1, the J call TRBJ2-7; 7 bases map to TRBD1. J was trimmed by 0 bases and V by 1 base; bases with no gene match: 6. CDR1 and CDR2 from the germline V gene are DFQATT and SNEGSKA (reference sequence). This CDR3 has 15 residues. In DNA form, the CDR3 reads TGCAGTGCTAGAGGATTGGGACAGAGCTCCTACGAGCAGTACTTC. It yields the protein CSARGLGQSSYEQYF.

This clonotype was found many times. One junction end does not reproduce the germline sequence, and a read error may be involved. The chain has TRBV5-1 and TRBJ1-5; D uncertain. The germline V gene has CDR1 SGHRS and CDR2 YFSETQ. This CDR3 has 15 residues. CDR3 coding DNA: TGCGCCAGCAGCCTCTCTCCGGGTAGCTATCAGCCCCAGCATTTT. Residues: CASSLSPGSYQPQHF.

The chain recombines TRBV9 with TRBJ2-6, with 10 bases matching TRBD1. This CDR3 has 19 residues. Looked up from germline, CDR1 is SGDLS and CDR2 is YYNGEE. Trimming removed 4 bases from V and 2 bases from J; junction bases left unmatched: 12. CDR3 region: CASSPRGDRGPAGANVLTF. The CDR3 region has the DNA TGTGCCAGCAGCCCCCGGGGGGACAGGGGACCGGCTGGGGCCAACGTCCTGACTTTC.

In this sample, this clonotype turned up many times. This sequence joins TRBV6-5 and TRBJ2-4; 8 bases align to TRBD2. Germline assignment: CDR1 MNHEY and CDR2 SVGAGI. The trim removed 8 bases at V and 1 base at J, leaving 16 bases unmatched. The CDR3 has 18 amino acids. For the CDR3, the DNA is TGTGCCAGCGCAGAGCGGGATTATTCGGGGGGGGCCAAAAACATTCAGTACTTC. Translating it yields CASAERDYSGGAKNIQYF.

This clonotype was detected many times. The V gene is TRBV10-3, the J gene TRBJ2-5; D call uncertain. The length of the CDR3 is 13 residues. Germline V lookup: CDR1 ENHRY, CDR2 SYGVKD. The germline V and J ends were trimmed by 6 bases and 0 bases, with 8 bases remaining between them. As DNA, the CDR3 is TGTGCCATCAGGCCGGCAGACCAAGAGACCCAGTACTTC. It specifies CAIRPADQETQYF.